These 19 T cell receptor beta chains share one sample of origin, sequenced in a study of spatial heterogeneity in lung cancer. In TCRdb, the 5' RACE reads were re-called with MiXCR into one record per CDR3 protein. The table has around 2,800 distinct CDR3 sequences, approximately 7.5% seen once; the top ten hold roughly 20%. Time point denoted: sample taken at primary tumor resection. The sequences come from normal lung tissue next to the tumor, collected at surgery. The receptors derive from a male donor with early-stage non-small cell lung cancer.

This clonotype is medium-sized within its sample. CDR3 loop: CASSSSWDTRGEQFF. CDR3 DNA: TGTGCCAGCAGTTCGTCCTGGGACACCCGCGGTGAGCAGTTCTTC. The chain is built from TRBV28 and TRBJ2-1, with D maybe TRBD1 (6 bases). Per germline, CDR1 MDHEN and CDR2 SYDVKM. With 4 bases removed from V and 9 bases from J, the gap between germline ends came to 19 bases. The CDR3 runs to 15 residues.

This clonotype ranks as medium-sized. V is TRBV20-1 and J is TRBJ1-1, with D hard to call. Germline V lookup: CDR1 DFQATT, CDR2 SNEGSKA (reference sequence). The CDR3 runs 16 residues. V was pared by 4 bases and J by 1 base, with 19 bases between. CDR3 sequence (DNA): TGCAGTGCTAAAGGGTCCGACCAACCTGAGAACACTGAAGCTTTCTTT. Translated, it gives CSAKGSDQPENTEAFF.

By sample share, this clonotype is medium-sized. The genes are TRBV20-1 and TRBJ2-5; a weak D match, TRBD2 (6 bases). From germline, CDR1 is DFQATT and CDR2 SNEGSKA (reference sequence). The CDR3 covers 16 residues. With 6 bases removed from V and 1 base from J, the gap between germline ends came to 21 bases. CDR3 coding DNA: TGCAGTGCGTACCCCCTTTTCGGGAGCCGCCAAGAGACCCAGTACTTC. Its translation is CSAYPLFGSRQETQYF.

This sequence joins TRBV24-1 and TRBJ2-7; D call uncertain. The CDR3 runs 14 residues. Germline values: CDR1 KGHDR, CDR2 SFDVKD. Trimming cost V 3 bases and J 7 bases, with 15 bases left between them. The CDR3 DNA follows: TGTGCCACCAGTGATCAGACCGCATTAGGTGAGCAGTACTTC. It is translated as CATSDQTALGEQYF.

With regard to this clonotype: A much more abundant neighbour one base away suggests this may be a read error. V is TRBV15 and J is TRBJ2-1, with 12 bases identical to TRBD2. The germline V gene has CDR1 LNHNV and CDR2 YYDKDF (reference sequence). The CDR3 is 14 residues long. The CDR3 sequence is CVTRTSGTYNEQFF. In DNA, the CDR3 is TGTGTCACCCGGACTAGCGGGACATACAATGAGCAGTTCTTC. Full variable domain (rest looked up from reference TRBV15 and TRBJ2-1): DAMVIQNPRYQVTQFGKPVTLSCSQTLNHNVMYWYQQKSSQAPKLLFHYYDKDFNNEADTPDNFQSRRPNTSFCFLDIRSPGLGDTAMYLCVTRTSGTYNEQFFGPGTRLTVL.

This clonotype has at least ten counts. CDR3 sequence reads: CSVLTSGGTGELFF. CDR3 bases: TGCAGCGTGTTGACTAGCGGGGGGACCGGGGAGCTGTTTTTT. V is TRBV29-1 and J is TRBJ2-2, with 13 nucleotides matching TRBD2. J lost 5 bases, V lost 6 bases, and 3 bases had no gene match. The CDR3 runs 14 residues. Germline V gene data show CDR1 as SQVTM and CDR2 as ANQGSEA.

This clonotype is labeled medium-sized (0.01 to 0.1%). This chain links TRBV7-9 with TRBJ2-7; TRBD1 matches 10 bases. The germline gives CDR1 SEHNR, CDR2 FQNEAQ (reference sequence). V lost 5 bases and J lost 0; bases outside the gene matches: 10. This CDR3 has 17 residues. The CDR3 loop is CASSHPPTGGLSYEQYF. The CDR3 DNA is TGTGCCAGCAGCCATCCCCCGACAGGGGGCCTCTCCTACGAGCAGTACTTC.

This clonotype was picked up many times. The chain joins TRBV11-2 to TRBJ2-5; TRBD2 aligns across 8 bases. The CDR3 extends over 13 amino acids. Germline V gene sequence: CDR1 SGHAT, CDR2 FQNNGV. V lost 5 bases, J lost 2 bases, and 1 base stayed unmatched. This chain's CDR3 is CASSRGGQETQYF. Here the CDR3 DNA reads TGTGCCAGCAGCCGGGGGGGGCAAGAGACCCAGTACTTC.

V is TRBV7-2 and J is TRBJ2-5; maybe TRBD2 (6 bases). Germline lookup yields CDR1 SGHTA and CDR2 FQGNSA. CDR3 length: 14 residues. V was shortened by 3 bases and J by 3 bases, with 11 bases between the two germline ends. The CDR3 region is CASSFSLAEETQYF. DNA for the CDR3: TGTGCCAGCAGCTTCTCCTTAGCGGAAGAGACCCAGTACTTC.

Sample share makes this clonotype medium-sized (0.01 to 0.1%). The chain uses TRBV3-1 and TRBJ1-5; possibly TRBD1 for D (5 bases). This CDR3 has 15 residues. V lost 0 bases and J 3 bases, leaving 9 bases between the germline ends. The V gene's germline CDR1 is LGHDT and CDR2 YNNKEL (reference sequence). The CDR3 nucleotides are TGTGCCAGCAGCCAAGATCCGGGGGACAATCAGCCCCAGCATTTT. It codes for CASSQDPGDNQPQHF.

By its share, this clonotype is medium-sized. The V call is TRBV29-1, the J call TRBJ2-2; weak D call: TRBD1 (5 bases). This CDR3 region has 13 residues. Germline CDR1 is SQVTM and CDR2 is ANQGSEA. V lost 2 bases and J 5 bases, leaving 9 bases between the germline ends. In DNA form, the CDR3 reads TGCAGCGTTGAACAGGGATATACCGGGGAGCTGTTTTTT. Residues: CSVEQGYTGELFF.

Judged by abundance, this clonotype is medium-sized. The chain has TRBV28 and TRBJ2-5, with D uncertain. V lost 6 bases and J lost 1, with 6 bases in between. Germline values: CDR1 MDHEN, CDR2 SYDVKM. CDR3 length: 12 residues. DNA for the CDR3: TGTGCCAGCAGACAGAGCCAAGAGACCCAGTACTTC. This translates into CASRQSQETQYF.

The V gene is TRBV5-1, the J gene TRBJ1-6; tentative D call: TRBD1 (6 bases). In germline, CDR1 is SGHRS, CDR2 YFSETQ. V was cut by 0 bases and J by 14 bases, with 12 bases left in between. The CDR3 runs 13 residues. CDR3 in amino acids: CASSLDQGRSLHF. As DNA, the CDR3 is TGCGCCAGCAGCTTGGATCAGGGGAGGTCCCTCCACTTT.

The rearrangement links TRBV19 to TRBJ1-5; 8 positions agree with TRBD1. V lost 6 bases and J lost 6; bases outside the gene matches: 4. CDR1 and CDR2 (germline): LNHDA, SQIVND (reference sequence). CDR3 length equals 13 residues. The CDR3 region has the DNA TGTGCCAGTAGGGACAGGGCTAGTCAGCCCCAGCATTTT. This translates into CASRDRASQPQHF.

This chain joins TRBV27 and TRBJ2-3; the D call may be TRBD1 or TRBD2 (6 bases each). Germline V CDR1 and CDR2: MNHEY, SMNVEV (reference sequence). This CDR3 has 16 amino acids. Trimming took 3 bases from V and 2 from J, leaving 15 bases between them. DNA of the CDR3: TGTGCCAGCAGTTTTAGGGGGGAGCGGGTCACAGATACGCAGTATTTT. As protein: CASSFRGERVTDTQYF.

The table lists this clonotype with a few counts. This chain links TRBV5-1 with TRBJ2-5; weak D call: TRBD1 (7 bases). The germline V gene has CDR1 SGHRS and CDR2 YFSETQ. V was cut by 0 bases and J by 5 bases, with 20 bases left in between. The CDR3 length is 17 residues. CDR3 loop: CASSLETPGGPPETQYF. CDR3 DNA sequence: TGCGCCAGCAGCTTGGAAACCCCAGGGGGGCCTCCGGAGACCCAGTACTTC.

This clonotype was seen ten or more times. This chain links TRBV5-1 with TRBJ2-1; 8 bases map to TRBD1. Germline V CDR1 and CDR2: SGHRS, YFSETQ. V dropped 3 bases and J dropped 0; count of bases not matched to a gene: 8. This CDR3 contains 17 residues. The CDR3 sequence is CASSSRDRSSSYNEQFF. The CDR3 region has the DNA TGCGCCAGCAGCTCCCGGGACAGGTCGAGCTCCTACAATGAGCAGTTCTTC. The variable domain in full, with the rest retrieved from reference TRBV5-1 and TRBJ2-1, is KAGVTQTPRYLIKTRGQQVTLSCSPISGHRSVSWYQQTPGQGLQFLFEYFSETQRNKGNFPGRFSGRQFSNSRSEMNVSTLELGDSALYLCASSSRDRSSSYNEQFFGPGTRLTVL.

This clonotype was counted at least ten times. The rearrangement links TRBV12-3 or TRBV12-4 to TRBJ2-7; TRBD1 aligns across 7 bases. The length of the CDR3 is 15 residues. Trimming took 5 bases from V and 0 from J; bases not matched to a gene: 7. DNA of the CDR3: TGTGCCAGCAGTGCCGACAGGGTATTCTCCTACGAGCAGTACTTC. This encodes CASSADRVFSYEQYF.

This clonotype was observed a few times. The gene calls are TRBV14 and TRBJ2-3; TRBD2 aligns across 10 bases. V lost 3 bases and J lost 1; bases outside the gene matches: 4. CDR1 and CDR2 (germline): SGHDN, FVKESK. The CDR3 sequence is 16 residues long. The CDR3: CASSQDLAGGTDTQYF. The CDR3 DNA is TGTGCCAGCAGCCAGGATCTAGCGGGAGGCACAGATACGCAGTATTTT.